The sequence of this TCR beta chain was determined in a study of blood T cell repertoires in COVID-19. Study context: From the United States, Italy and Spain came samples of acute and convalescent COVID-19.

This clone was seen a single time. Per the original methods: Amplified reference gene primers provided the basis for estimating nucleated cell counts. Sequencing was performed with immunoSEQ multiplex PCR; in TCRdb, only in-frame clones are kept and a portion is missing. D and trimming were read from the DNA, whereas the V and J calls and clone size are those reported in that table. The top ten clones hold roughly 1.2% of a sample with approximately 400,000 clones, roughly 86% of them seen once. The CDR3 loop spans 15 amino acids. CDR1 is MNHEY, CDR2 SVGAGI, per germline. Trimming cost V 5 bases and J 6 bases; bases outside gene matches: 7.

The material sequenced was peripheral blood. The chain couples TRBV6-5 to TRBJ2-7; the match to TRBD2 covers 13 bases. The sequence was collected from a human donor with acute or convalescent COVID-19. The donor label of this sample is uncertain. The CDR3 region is CASSRQTSGRFEQYF. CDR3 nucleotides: TGTGCCAGCAGTCGCCAGACTAGCGGGAGGTTCGAGCAGTACTTC.